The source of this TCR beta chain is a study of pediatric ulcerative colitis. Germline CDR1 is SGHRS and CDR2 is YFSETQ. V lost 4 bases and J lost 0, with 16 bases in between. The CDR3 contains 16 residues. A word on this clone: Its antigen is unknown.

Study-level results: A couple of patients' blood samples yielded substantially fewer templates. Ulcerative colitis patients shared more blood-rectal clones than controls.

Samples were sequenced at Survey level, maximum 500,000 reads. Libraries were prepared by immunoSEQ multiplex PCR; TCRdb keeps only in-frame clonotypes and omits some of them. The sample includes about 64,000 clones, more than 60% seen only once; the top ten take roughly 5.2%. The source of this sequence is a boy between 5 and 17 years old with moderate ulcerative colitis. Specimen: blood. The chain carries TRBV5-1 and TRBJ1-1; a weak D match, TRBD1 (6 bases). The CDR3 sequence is CASSPRQALMNTEAFF. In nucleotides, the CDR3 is TGCGCCAGCAGCCCGAGACAGGCCCTCATGAACACTGAAGCTTTCTTT.